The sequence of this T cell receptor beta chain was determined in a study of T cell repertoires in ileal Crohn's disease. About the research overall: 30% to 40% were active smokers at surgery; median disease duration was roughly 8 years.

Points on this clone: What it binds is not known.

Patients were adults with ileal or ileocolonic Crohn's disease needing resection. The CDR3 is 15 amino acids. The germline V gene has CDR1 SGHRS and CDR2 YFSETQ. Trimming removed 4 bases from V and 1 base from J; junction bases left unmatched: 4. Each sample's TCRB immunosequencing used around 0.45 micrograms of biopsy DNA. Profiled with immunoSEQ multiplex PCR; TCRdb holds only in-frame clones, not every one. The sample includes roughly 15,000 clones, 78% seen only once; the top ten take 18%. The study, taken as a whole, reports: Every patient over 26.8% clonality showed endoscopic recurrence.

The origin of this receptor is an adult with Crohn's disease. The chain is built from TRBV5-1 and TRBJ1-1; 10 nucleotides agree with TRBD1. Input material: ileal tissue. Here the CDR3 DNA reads TGCGCCAGCAGCCAGAGGACAGGGGGGAACACTGAAGCTTTCTTT. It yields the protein CASSQRTGGNTEAFF.